This record looks at one T cell receptor beta chain sequence and its context. As handled by the study authors: Amplifying reference gene primers gave estimates of nucleated cell counts. Assay used: immunoSEQ multiplex PCR; TCRdb lists only in-frame clones, some missing. The V and J calls and clone size come from that table; D and trimming were worked out from the DNA. The repertoire holds about 150,000 clones, with approximately 88% as singletons. The record originates from a study of blood T cell repertoires in COVID-19. At the level of the study: Collection of acute and convalescent COVID-19 samples took place in the United States, Italy and Spain. T cells, B-cell-depleted T cells, or PBMCs supplied cDNA or gDNA.

V gave up 8 bases and J gave up 3 bases; unmatched junction bases: 13. From germline, CDR1 is LNHDA and CDR2 SQIVND (reference sequence). The CDR3 is 16 amino acids. The V and J genes are TRBV19 and TRBJ2-3; 8 positions agree with TRBD1. Sequences were obtained from peripheral blood. The receptor was isolated from a man between 65 and 79 years old with acute or convalescent COVID-19. The CDR3 sequence: CASASPGTGGTDTQYF. In DNA form, the CDR3 reads TGTGCCAGTGCATCTCCCGGGACAGGCGGGACAGATACGCAGTATTTT.